This T cell receptor beta chain was documented in a study of T cell changes during pregnancy in multiple sclerosis. Assay: immunoSEQ multiplex PCR; the TCRdb copy retains only in-frame clones and omits some. The table lists around 50,000 clones, 90% to 95% of them singletons. The sequences come from CD8+ T cells from peripheral blood mononuclear cells, collected in the first trimester of pregnancy. This sequence was found in a female donor with multiple sclerosis, enrolled in a pregnancy study.

CDR3 in amino acids: CASKREGDTQYF. The CDR3 DNA follows: TGCGCCAGCAAGCGGGAGGGAGATACGCAGTATTTT. The rearrangement links TRBV10-2 to TRBJ2-3; 10 nucleotides match TRBD2. Germline loops: CDR1 WSHSY, CDR2 SAAADI. The CDR3 is 12 residues long. V shed 7 bases and J 5 bases; nucleotides not matched to a gene: 0.